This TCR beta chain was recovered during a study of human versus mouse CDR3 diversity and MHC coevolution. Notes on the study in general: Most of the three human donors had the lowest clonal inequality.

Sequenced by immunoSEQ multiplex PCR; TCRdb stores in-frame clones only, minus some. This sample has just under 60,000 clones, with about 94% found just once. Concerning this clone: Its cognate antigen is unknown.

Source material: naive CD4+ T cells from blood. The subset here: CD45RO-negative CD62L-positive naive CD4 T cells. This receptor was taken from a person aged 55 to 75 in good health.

CDR3 DNA sequence: TGTGCCAGTAGAGGGGGAGGGGAGACCCAGTACTTC. Its protein is CASRGGGETQYF. The V call is TRBV19, the J call TRBJ2-5, with D tentatively TRBD2 (7 bases). Trimming cost V 6 bases and J 5 bases, with 10 bases left between them. This CDR3 spans 12 amino acids. Germline CDR1 and CDR2: LNHDA and SQIVND (reference sequence).